The following is a T cell receptor (beta chain) sequence with its context. V gave up 5 bases and J gave up 4 bases, with 11 bases separating them. Germline-derived CDR1 and CDR2 are SEHNR and FQNEAQ (reference sequence). This CDR3 has 13 residues. This sample stems from a study of OX40 agonist ivuxolimab in advanced cancers. On the study more broadly: Patients took ivuxolimab, an agonistic anti-OX40 (CD134) antibody. Aged 23 to 79 with a mean of roughly 65 years, they were more than 80% male. Of the patients, three showed partial responses, one with hepatocellular carcinoma and two with cutaneous melanoma.

This table comes from immunoSEQ multiplex PCR, and its TCRdb copy is limited to in-frame clones, with some not included. The sample consists of about 84,000 clones, around 94% of them appearing once. The starting material was CD4+ or CD8+ T cells sorted from blood, obtained in a trial of the OX40 agonist ivuxolimab. The sequence derives from an adult with an advanced solid tumor such as melanoma, head and neck, liver or kidney cancer. This rearrangement joins TRBV7-9 to TRBJ1-2; the D is unclear. CDR3 DNA: TGTGCCAGCAGCGGCCTTAAGTTCTATGGCTACACCTTC. Residues: CASSGLKFYGYTF.